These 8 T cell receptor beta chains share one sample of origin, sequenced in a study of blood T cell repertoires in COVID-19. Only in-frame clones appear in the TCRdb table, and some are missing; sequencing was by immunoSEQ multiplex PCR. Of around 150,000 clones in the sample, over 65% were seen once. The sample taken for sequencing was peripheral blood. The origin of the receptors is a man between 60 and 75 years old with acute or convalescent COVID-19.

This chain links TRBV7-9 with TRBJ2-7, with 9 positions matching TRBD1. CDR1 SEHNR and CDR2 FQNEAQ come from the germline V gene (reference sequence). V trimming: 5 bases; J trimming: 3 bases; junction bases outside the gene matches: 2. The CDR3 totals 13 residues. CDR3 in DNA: TGTGCCAGCAGCGACAGGGGGAACTACGAGCAGTACTTC. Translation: CASSDRGNYEQYF.

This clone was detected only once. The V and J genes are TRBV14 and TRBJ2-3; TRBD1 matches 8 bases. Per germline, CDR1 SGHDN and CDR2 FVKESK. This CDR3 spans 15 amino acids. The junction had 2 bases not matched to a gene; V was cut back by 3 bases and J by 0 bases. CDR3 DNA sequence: TGTGCCAGCAGCCACCGGGACAGGAGCACAGATACGCAGTATTTT. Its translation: CASSHRDRSTDTQYF.

Here the CDR3 reads CASSLSGQGVYQPQHF. DNA for the CDR3: TGTGCCAGCAGTCTTTCAGGACAGGGCGTTTATCAGCCCCAGCATTTT. The chain combines TRBV27 with TRBJ1-5, with 8 bases lining up with TRBD1. The trim removed 5 bases at V and 5 bases at J, leaving 11 bases unmatched. Germline V gene data show CDR1 as MNHEY and CDR2 as SMNVEV (reference sequence). The CDR3 has 16 amino acids.

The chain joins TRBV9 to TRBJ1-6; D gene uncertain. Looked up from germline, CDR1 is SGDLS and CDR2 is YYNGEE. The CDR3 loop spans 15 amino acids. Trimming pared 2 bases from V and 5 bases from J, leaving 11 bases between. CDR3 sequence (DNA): TGTGCCAGCAGCGTCGGAGGACTGGATAATTCACCCCTCCACTTT. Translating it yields CASSVGGLDNSPLHF. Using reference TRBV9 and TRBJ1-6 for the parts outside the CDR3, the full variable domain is DSGVTQTPKHLITATGQRVTLRCSPRSGDLSVYWYQQSLDQGLQFLIQYYNGEERAKGNILERFSAQQFPDLHSELNLSSLELGDSALYFCASSVGGLDNSPLHFGNGTRLTVT.

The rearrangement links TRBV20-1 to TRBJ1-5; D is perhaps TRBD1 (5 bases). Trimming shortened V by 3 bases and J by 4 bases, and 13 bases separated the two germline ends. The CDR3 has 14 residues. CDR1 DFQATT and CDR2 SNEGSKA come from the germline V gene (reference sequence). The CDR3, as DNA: TGCAGTGCTAGTCCTAGACAGACGAATCAGCCCCAGCATTTT. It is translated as CSASPRQTNQPQHF.

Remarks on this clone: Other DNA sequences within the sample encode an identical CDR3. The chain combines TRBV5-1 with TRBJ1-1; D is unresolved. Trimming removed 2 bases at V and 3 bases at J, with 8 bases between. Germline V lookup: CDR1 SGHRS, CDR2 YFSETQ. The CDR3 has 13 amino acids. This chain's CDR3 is CASSLDSYTEAFF. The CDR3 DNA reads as TGCGCCAGCAGCTTAGACTCCTACACTGAAGCTTTCTTT.

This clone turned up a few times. CDR3 region: CAISELPTGRQPQHF. The CDR3 nucleotides read TGTGCCATCAGTGAATTACCGACAGGGAGGCAGCCCCAGCATTTT. V and J are TRBV10-3 and TRBJ1-5; 7 bases match TRBD1. The trim removed 3 bases at V and 7 bases at J, leaving 9 bases unmatched. This CDR3 has 15 residues. Germline assignment: CDR1 ENHRY and CDR2 SYGVKD.

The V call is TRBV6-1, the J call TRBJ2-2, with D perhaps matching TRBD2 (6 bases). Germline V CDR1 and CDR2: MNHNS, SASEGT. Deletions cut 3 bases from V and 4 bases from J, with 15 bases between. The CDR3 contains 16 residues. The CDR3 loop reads CASSDPGRGLTGELFF. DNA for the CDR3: TGTGCCAGCAGTGACCCGGGACGGGGACTCACCGGGGAGCTGTTTTTT.